Following are 20 T cell receptor beta chains from one sample sequenced in a study of blood T cell repertoires in COVID-19. Clones were sequenced by immunoSEQ multiplex PCR, and TCRdb holds only the in-frame ones, with some missing. The sample yields about 240,000 clones, roughly 90% seen once. The sample taken for sequencing was PBMCs or T cells enriched from blood (not recorded which). These receptors came from a man aged 35 to 55 who had recovered from COVID-19.

J is TRBJ2-1 and V is TRBV7-8, with 8 nucleotides matching TRBD2. V shed 6 bases, J shed 5 bases, and the junction held 18 bases outside the gene matches. This CDR3 has 18 amino acids. The germline V gene has CDR1 SGHVS and CDR2 FQNEAQ. The CDR3 reads CASRYLTVGAGADNEQFF. DNA of the CDR3: TGTGCCAGCAGATACCTTACGGTGGGAGCGGGAGCCGACAATGAGCAGTTCTTC.

V is TRBV7-9 and J is TRBJ2-1, with 12 bases identical to TRBD2. Germline CDR1 is SEHNR and CDR2 is FQNEAQ (reference sequence). Trimming cost V 4 bases and J 9 bases; bases outside gene matches: 10. The CDR3 loop spans 16 amino acids. CDR3 sequence reads: CASSSLRLAGEGEQFF. The CDR3 DNA reads as TGTGCCAGCAGCTCCCTCCGACTAGCGGGGGAAGGTGAGCAGTTCTTC.

This chain connects TRBV30 to TRBJ2-7; 9 bases are shared with TRBD1. Germline assignment: CDR1 GTSNPN and CDR2 SVGIG (reference sequence). CDR3 length: 13 amino acids. The junction had 3 bases not matched to a gene; V was cut back by 0 bases and J by 6 bases. CDR3 nucleotide sequence: TGTGCCTGGAGTGTGAACAGGGGGCGCGAGCAGTACTTC. Encoded protein: CAWSVNRGREQYF.

The CDR3 reads CASSFKFGTGGGEQYF. As DNA, the CDR3 is TGTGCCAGCAGCTTCAAATTCGGGACAGGGGGCGGGGAGCAGTACTTC. V usage is TRBV7-2 and J usage is TRBJ2-7, with 12 bases aligning to TRBD1. Germline loops: CDR1 SGHTA, CDR2 FQGNSA. CDR3 size: 16 residues. J was trimmed by 7 bases and V by 3 bases; bases with no gene match: 10.

About this clone itself: Other DNA sequences within the sample encode an identical CDR3. This chain connects TRBV12-3 or TRBV12-4 to TRBJ1-5, with D unresolved. V lost 1 base and J lost 6, with 7 bases in between. The CDR3 length is 13 residues. The CDR3 spells CASSLGRGQPQHF. The CDR3 DNA reads TGTGCCAGCAGTTTAGGGCGGGGTCAGCCCCAGCATTTT.

This sequence joins TRBV28 and TRBJ2-7; D may be TRBD2 (6 bases). Between the trimmed V and J ends, which lost 3 bases and 7 bases, there was a span of 16 bases. The CDR3 runs to 14 residues. The germline CDR1 and CDR2 sequences are MDHEN and SYDVKM. CDR3 bases: TGTGCCAGCAGTTTTTCGCTAGCGTTCGGGGAGCAGTACTTC. This codes for CASSFSLAFGEQYF.

This clone was counted a single time. The rearrangement links TRBV4-3 to TRBJ1-6, with 10 bases lining up with TRBD1. CDR1 and CDR2 from the germline V gene are LGHNA and YSLEER. J lost 0 bases, V lost 3 bases, and 5 bases had no gene match. The CDR3 loop spans 18 amino acids. The DNA for the CDR3 is TGCGCCAGCAGCCATCCGGGACAGGGGAGCTCCTATAATTCACCCCTCCACTTT. Its translation is CASSHPGQGSSYNSPLHF.

The chain has TRBV3-1 (or the pseudogene TRBV3-2) and TRBJ1-3, with TRBD1 matching over 7 bases. This CDR3 comprises 16 residues. Germline V gene sequence: CDR1 LGHDT, CDR2 YNNKEL (reference sequence). Trimming cost V 3 bases and J 0 bases; bases outside gene matches: 5. This CDR3 is CASSQRDSFSGNTIYF. CDR3 sequence (DNA): TGTGCCAGCAGCCAGAGGGACAGCTTCTCTGGAAACACCATATATTTT.

This rearrangement joins TRBV30 to TRBJ1-5, with a possible D match to TRBD1 (6 bases). CDR1 is GTSNPN, CDR2 SVGIG, per germline (reference sequence). This CDR3 comprises 13 residues. V shed 2 bases and J shed 4 bases, with 9 bases lying between them. The DNA for the CDR3 is TGTGCCTGGAGTCACAGGGAGAATCAGCCCCAGCATTTT. Amino acids: CAWSHRENQPQHF.

This chain joins TRBV6-5 and TRBJ1-4; a possible D gene is TRBD1 (6 bases). The CDR3 consists of 15 residues. Trimming left V 1 base short and J 1 base short, with 7 bases between. Germline-derived CDR1 and CDR2 are MNHEY and SVGAGI. The CDR3 here is CASSYYRETNEKLFF. CDR3 bases: TGTGCCAGCAGTTACTACAGGGAAACTAATGAAAAACTGTTTTTT.

This clone occurred once. This chain links TRBV5-1 with TRBJ2-1; no definite D call. The CDR3 has 16 amino acids. Trimming removed 1 base at V and 0 bases at J, with 11 bases between. The germline V gene has CDR1 SGHRS and CDR2 YFSETQ. The CDR3 DNA reads TGCGCCAGCAGCTTGCTTCTGCCAGGCTCCTACAATGAGCAGTTCTTC. Translation: CASSLLLPGSYNEQFF.

The V and J genes are TRBV12-3 or TRBV12-4 and TRBJ2-7; no clear D. V was clipped by 3 bases and J by 7 bases, with 13 bases between them. The CDR3 totals 13 residues. The CDR3 bases are TGTGCCAGCAGTTTGTCCTTCGCGAGTGAGCAGTACTTC. Encoded protein: CASSLSFASEQYF.

This clone was detected once. J is TRBJ2-3 and V is TRBV9; perhaps TRBD2 as D (5 bases). Germline V lookup: CDR1 SGDLS, CDR2 YYNGEE. V was clipped by 1 base and J by 2 bases, with 11 bases between them. CDR3 length: 15 residues. CDR3 in DNA: TGTGCCAGCAGCGTACTAGCATTTGCCACAGATACGCAGTATTTT. It specifies CASSVLAFATDTQYF. The full variable domain, with the rest looked up from reference TRBV9 and TRBJ2-3, is DSGVTQTPKHLITATGQRVTLRCSPRSGDLSVYWYQQSLDQGLQFLIQYYNGEERAKGNILERFSAQQFPDLHSELNLSSLELGDSALYFCASSVLAFATDTQYFGPGTRLTVL.

V and J are TRBV5-1 and TRBJ1-1; D call uncertain. Germline V gene data show CDR1 as SGHRS and CDR2 as YFSETQ. The CDR3 length is 14 residues. The V end was cut by 3 bases, the J end by 2 bases, with 11 bases between. The CDR3 reads CASSYRTFNTEAFF. The CDR3 DNA sequence: TGCGCCAGCAGCTATCGGACTTTTAACACTGAAGCTTTCTTT.

This clone turned up a few times. This chain joins TRBV18 and TRBJ1-5; 12 bases are a match to TRBD1. The germline V gene encodes CDR1 KGHSH and CDR2 LQKENI. The J segment lost 0 bases and the V segment lost 6 bases, leaving 6 bases of the junction unmatched. The CDR3 contains 17 residues. The CDR3 DNA sequence: TGTGCCAGCTCTCCAGGGACAGGGGGCGATAGCAATCAGCCCCAGCATTTT. This sequence encodes CASSPGTGGDSNQPQHF.

The chain carries TRBV27 and TRBJ1-6; 7 bases align to TRBD1. The V and J ends lost 6 bases and 9 bases, in that order; junction bases with no gene match: 5. Germline V gene data show CDR1 as MNHEY and CDR2 as SMNVEV (reference sequence). This CDR3 has 13 residues. The CDR3 nucleotides are TGTGCCAGCAGCCGCACAGGGGTTTCACCCCTCCACTTT. As protein: CASSRTGVSPLHF.

This rearrangement joins TRBV27 to TRBJ2-7; possible D gene TRBD1, 6 bases. Germline values: CDR1 MNHEY, CDR2 SMNVEV (reference sequence). V lost 6 bases to trimming and J lost 2 bases, with 20 bases between them. The CDR3 consists of 16 residues. CDR3 sequence (DNA): TGTGCCAGCAGCTTAAATCAAAGAACAGGGCCCTACGAGCAGTACTTC. It is translated as CASSLNQRTGPYEQYF.

The chain joins TRBV30 to TRBJ1-3; D gene unclear. The CDR3 covers 15 residues. With 1 base removed from V and 2 bases from J, the gap between germline ends came to 12 bases. Germline V gene sequence: CDR1 GTSNPN, CDR2 SVGIG (reference sequence). CDR3: CAWSAGGGPGNTIYF. CDR3 in DNA: TGTGCCTGGAGTGCTGGCGGAGGGCCTGGAAACACCATATATTTT.

The gene calls are TRBV19 and TRBJ1-1; D is possibly TRBD1 (6 bases). Between the trimmed V and J ends, which lost 2 bases and 4 bases, there was a span of 14 bases. Germline V gene sequence: CDR1 LNHDA, CDR2 SQIVND (reference sequence). The CDR3 is made up of 15 amino acids. DNA of the CDR3: TGTGCCAGTAGTATAAACAGGGTGGGCGGCACTGAAGCTTTCTTT. Amino acids: CASSINRVGGTEAFF.

J is TRBJ2-4 and V is TRBV18, with 7 bases fitting TRBD1. The CDR3 extends over 15 amino acids. CDR1 is KGHSH and CDR2 is LQKENI in the germline V gene. The V gene end was trimmed by 3 bases and the J gene end by 8 bases; junction bases not matched to a gene: 10. CDR3 region: CASSPRKQGSDIQYF. The CDR3 DNA reads as TGTGCCAGCTCACCGCGAAAACAGGGGTCGGACATTCAGTACTTC.